The 20 T cell receptor beta chains listed next were all sequenced from one sample in a study of T cells after yellow fever vaccination. TCRdb called the 5' RACE reads again in MiXCR, with one record for every CDR3 protein. The sample lists 500,000 to 700,000 distinct CDR3 sequences, about 19% occurring once. The specimen comprised PBMCs, sampled 15 days after the yellow fever booster vaccination. Source of these receptors: a man aged 30 to 39 who received the YFV17D yellow fever vaccine.

This clonotype was detected only a few times. The chain links TRBV6-5 to TRBJ1-1, with unresolved D. Germline CDR1 MNHEY, CDR2 SVGAGI. CDR3 size: 14 residues. V dropped 0 bases and J dropped 2 bases, with 7 bases sitting between them. The DNA of the CDR3 is TGTGCCAGCAGTTACTCTGGGGTAAACACTGAAGCTTTCTTT. It codes for CASSYSGVNTEAFF.

The chain uses TRBV4-2 and TRBJ2-2; 8 bases line up with TRBD2. In germline, CDR1 is LGHNA, CDR2 YNFKEQ. V trimming: 0 bases; J trimming: 6 bases; junction bases outside the gene matches: 6. The CDR3 runs to 16 residues. CDR3 DNA: TGTGCCAGCAGCCAAGATATAGCGGGGCCGTCCGGGGAGCTGTTTTTT. Translated: CASSQDIAGPSGELFF.

The chain recombines TRBV11-2 with TRBJ2-1; 7 bases are a match to TRBD1. The CDR3 totals 15 residues. CDR1 is SGHAT, CDR2 FQNNGV, per germline. The J segment lost 13 bases and the V segment lost 1 base, leaving 13 bases of the junction unmatched. CDR3 sequence: CASSLGTRGRDRQFF. The CDR3 DNA is TGTGCCAGCAGCTTAGGTACGAGGGGGCGCGATCGTCAGTTCTTC.

The chain carries TRBV6-4 and TRBJ1-6, with D maybe TRBD1 (5 bases). This CDR3 comprises 14 residues. V was shortened by 5 bases and J by 5 bases, with 10 bases between the two germline ends. Looked up from germline, CDR1 is MRHNA and CDR2 is SNTAGT. The CDR3 coding sequence is TGTGCCAGCAGTTCCGGGACGGATAATTCACCCCTCCACTTT. This sequence encodes CASSSGTDNSPLHF.

At least ten counts were recorded for this clonotype. The chain is built from TRBV6-1 and TRBJ2-7; D may match TRBD1 or TRBD2 (5 bases each). CDR3 length: 14 residues. V was cut by 5 bases and J by 2 bases, with 13 bases left in between. The germline gives CDR1 MNHNS, CDR2 SASEGT. The chain's CDR3 is CASSQGTVPYEQYF. The CDR3 DNA follows: TGTGCCAGCAGTCAAGGGACGGTCCCCTACGAGCAGTACTTC.

This clonotype has only a few counts. V is TRBV7-6 and J is TRBJ2-3; D is undetermined. This CDR3 has 16 amino acids. Trimming stripped 5 bases from V and 0 bases from J, with 15 bases between. Germline V CDR1 and CDR2: SGHVS, FNYEAQ. CDR3 loop: CASSPEPRTSTDTQYF. The CDR3 region has the DNA TGTGCCAGCAGCCCCGAACCCCGCACCAGCACAGATACGCAGTATTTT.

The chain has TRBV7-2 and TRBJ2-3; D is ambiguous. The CDR3 is made up of 16 amino acids. Germline loops: CDR1 SGHTA, CDR2 FQGNSA. Deletions cut 3 bases from V and 1 base from J, with 14 bases between. The CDR3 region is CASSFSLGGGTDTQYF. The CDR3 DNA reads TGTGCCAGCAGCTTTAGTCTCGGTGGCGGCACAGATACGCAGTATTTT.

The chain has TRBV10-3 and TRBJ2-7; 14 bases agree with TRBD2. Germline V gene lookup returns CDR1 ENHRY and CDR2 SYGVKD. There are 14 residues in the CDR3. V was pared by 7 bases and J by 7 bases, with 6 bases of the junction left unmatched. CDR3 coding DNA: TGTGCCATCATGACTAGCGGGAGGGCCGAGGAGCAGTACTTC. Encoded protein: CAIMTSGRAEEQYF.

This clonotype was seen more than once but under ten times. The rearrangement links TRBV7-2 to TRBJ1-6; D unclear. The CDR3 extends over 13 amino acids. Trimming removed 5 bases at V and 7 bases at J, with 9 bases between. From germline, CDR1 is SGHTA and CDR2 FQGNSA. CDR3 bases: TGTGCCAGCAGCAGAACTAGGAATTCACCCCTCCACTTT. It yields the protein CASSRTRNSPLHF. The whole variable domain, filled in from reference TRBV7-2 and TRBJ1-6, reads GAGVSQSPSNKVTEKGKDVELRCDPISGHTALYWYRQSLGQGLEFLIYFQGNSAPDKSGLPSDRFSAERTGGSVSTLTIQRTQQEDSAVYLCASSRTRNSPLHFGNGTRLTVT.

This sequence joins TRBV20-1 and TRBJ2-7; D is unclear. Germline V gives CDR1 DFQATT, CDR2 SNEGSKA (reference sequence). This CDR3 has 13 residues. V lost 6 bases and J 2 bases, leaving 14 bases between the germline ends. CDR3 loop: CSATTQLTYEQYF. For the CDR3, the DNA is TGCAGTGCAACGACGCAGCTAACCTACGAGCAGTACTTC.

This clonotype was counted once. The chain uses TRBV28 and TRBJ2-4, with 7 bases lining up with TRBD1. V gave up 3 bases and J gave up 0 bases; unmatched junction bases: 14. CDR1 and CDR2 from the germline V gene are MDHEN and SYDVKM. The CDR3 length is 19 residues. CDR3 DNA: TGTGCCAGCAGTTTTATTGTAAGGGGGCGGACCTCAGCCAAAAACATTCAGTACTTC. Translating gives CASSFIVRGRTSAKNIQYF.

CDR3 region: CASSRGSGTGELFF. CDR3 sequence (DNA): TGTGCCAGCAGCCGAGGTTCGGGCACCGGGGAGCTGTTTTTT. The chain uses TRBV7-3 and TRBJ2-2; the D is unclear. The V and J ends lost 5 bases and 4 bases respectively, with 11 bases between them. This CDR3 has 14 residues. Germline values: CDR1 SGHTA, CDR2 FQGTGA.

This clonotype occurred many times. The J gene is TRBJ1-2, the V gene TRBV3-1; D perhaps matches TRBD1 (5 bases). Trimming cost V 2 bases and J 6 bases, with 19 bases left between them. Germline values: CDR1 LGHDT, CDR2 YNNKEL (reference sequence). CDR3 length: 16 amino acids. This CDR3 is CASSQLAAGRGDGYTF. CDR3 nucleotide sequence: TGTGCCAGCAGCCAACTTGCCGCCGGGCGAGGGGATGGCTACACCTTC.

This chain connects TRBV9 to TRBJ2-5; TRBD1 might be the D (5 bases). Trimming took off 0 bases at V and 3 bases at J, with 12 bases between the two ends. This CDR3 is 15 amino acids long. Germline assignment: CDR1 SGDLS and CDR2 YYNGEE. Here the CDR3 DNA reads TGTGCCAGCAGCGTAGAGGCAGGGCAGAAAGAGACCCAGTACTTC. This translates into CASSVEAGQKETQYF.

The genes are TRBV7-2 and TRBJ2-2; 9 positions match TRBD1. Germline CDR1 and CDR2: SGHTA and FQGNSA. V trimming: 0 bases; J trimming: 7 bases; junction bases outside the gene matches: 9. This CDR3 spans 17 amino acids. CDR3 nucleotide sequence: TGTGCCAGCAGCTTAGCCGGACAGGGGTTGGTTTACGGGGAGCTGTTTTTT. Translation gives CASSLAGQGLVYGELFF.

The chain has TRBV5-1 and TRBJ2-3; no reliable D call. V was clipped by 0 bases and J by 5 bases, with 13 bases between them. There are 15 residues in the CDR3. Germline V gene sequence: CDR1 SGHRS, CDR2 YFSETQ. The CDR3 region has the DNA TGCGCCAGCAGCTTGGCCGAGCTCGAAGGAGATACGCAGTATTTT. It encodes CASSLAELEGDTQYF.

The rearrangement joins TRBV14 to TRBJ1-1, with D perhaps TRBD1 (6 bases). CDR3 length: 14 amino acids. V shed 1 base and J shed 8 bases, with 14 bases lying between them. Looked up from germline, CDR1 is SGHDN and CDR2 is FVKESK. For the CDR3, the DNA is TGTGCCAGCAGCCAAGTTCTGGGGGCGTCGGAAGCTTTCTTT. Its translation is CASSQVLGASEAFF.

The chain is built from TRBV5-1 and TRBJ1-6, with 7 bases matching TRBD1. The V segment lost 2 bases and the J segment 3 bases; nucleotides outside the gene matches: 8. Germline V gene sequence: CDR1 SGHRS, CDR2 YFSETQ. This CDR3 has 17 amino acids. CDR3 sequence (DNA): TGCGCCAGCAGCTTATACAGGGGAGAGGGCTATAATTCACCCCTCCACTTT. It is translated as CASSLYRGEGYNSPLHF.

Only a few counts were recorded for this clonotype. V is TRBV12-3 or TRBV12-4 and J is TRBJ2-7, with unresolved D. The length of the CDR3 is 15 residues. V lost 2 bases and J lost 6, with 17 bases in between. The CDR3 coding sequence is TGTGCCAGCAGTTTAAAGGGTTGGACCCCCAGCGAGCAGTACTTC. Translating gives CASSLKGWTPSEQYF.

J is TRBJ2-3 and V is TRBV7-9; tentatively, D is TRBD1 (5 bases). The CDR3 loop spans 14 amino acids. The germline gives CDR1 SEHNR, CDR2 FQNEAQ (reference sequence). Trimming removed 5 bases at V and 6 bases at J, with 15 bases between. The chain's CDR3 is CASSHPEGADTQYF. In DNA form, the CDR3 reads TGTGCCAGCAGCCACCCGGAAGGGGCGGATACGCAGTATTTT. Using reference TRBV7-9 and TRBJ2-3 for the parts outside the CDR3, the full variable domain is DTGVSQNPRHKITKRGQNVTFRCDPISEHNRLYWYRQTLGQGPEFLTYFQNEAQLEKSRLLSDRFSAERPKGSFSTLEIQRTEQGDSAMYLCASSHPEGADTQYFGPGTRLTVL.